The next 20 T cell receptor beta chains were all read from a single sample in a study of T cell clonotyping in hematopoietic cell transplantation. Some clones are missing from TCRdb's copy, which holds only in-frame ones; the method was immunoSEQ multiplex PCR. This repertoire shows more than 8,000 clones, more than 75% found once; its top ten account for 25% to 35%. Indicated time point: recipient sample about 28 days before transplant, after cytoreduction. The specimen comprised peripheral blood mononuclear cells, sampled before stem cell transplant. These receptors all stem from a woman aged 55-75 years with acute myeloid leukemia. Some clones in this sample may be carry-over from other donors' samples.

This rearrangement joins TRBV5-8 to TRBJ2-5; perhaps TRBD2 as D (7 bases). The CDR3 covers 16 residues. The germline V and J ends were trimmed by 5 bases and 4 bases, with 21 bases remaining between them. Germline CDR1 and CDR2: SGHTS and YDEGEE. CDR3 region: CASSPGGATLGETQYF. The CDR3 DNA is TGTGCCAGCAGTCCTGGGGGGGCCACCCTGGGAGAGACCCAGTACTTC.

This chain connects TRBV28 to TRBJ2-1; a weak D match, TRBD1 (6 bases). V was clipped by 5 bases and J by 0 bases, with 11 bases between them. CDR1 and CDR2 from the germline V gene are MDHEN and SYDVKM. This CDR3 spans 15 amino acids. Here the CDR3 DNA reads TGTGCCAGCAGTACCCGGGACATCTCCTACAATGAGCAGTTCTTC. This gives the protein CASSTRDISYNEQFF.

This chain links TRBV7-9 with TRBJ2-7, with 12 positions matching TRBD2. This CDR3 region has 15 residues. Trimming cost V 5 bases and J 3 bases; bases outside gene matches: 5. Germline CDR1 reads SEHNR; CDR2 reads FQNEAQ (reference sequence). CDR3 DNA: TGTGCCAGCAGCCGAGGACTAGCGGGATACTACGAGCAGTACGTC. As protein: CASSRGLAGYYEQYV.

This chain connects TRBV29-1 to TRBJ2-4; TRBD1 is a possible D gene (5 bases). CDR3 length: 16 residues. Trimming left V 8 bases short and J 4 bases short, with 24 bases between. The germline V gene has CDR1 SQVTM and CDR2 ANQGSEA. CDR3 nucleotide sequence: TGCAGCCCAGAAAAGGGGCAATTCGAAACGAAAAACATTCAGTACTTC. Protein product: CSPEKGQFETKNIQYF.

The chain joins TRBV28 to TRBJ2-1; the match to TRBD2 covers 10 bases. Germline V gene sequence: CDR1 MDHEN, CDR2 SYDVKM. V shed 2 bases and J 4 bases; nucleotides not matched to a gene: 2. The CDR3 runs 15 residues. CDR3 amino acids: CASSLDSGRYNEQFF. Written as DNA, the CDR3 is TGTGCCAGCAGTTTAGATAGCGGGAGGTACAATGAGCAGTTCTTC.

The chain employs TRBV11-2 and TRBJ1-1, with 9 nucleotides matching TRBD1. V dropped 5 bases and J dropped 0; count of bases not matched to a gene: 4. The CDR3 runs 15 residues. CDR1 is SGHAT, CDR2 FQNNGV, per germline. The CDR3 reads CASSVRQGVNTEAFF. CDR3 coding DNA: TGTGCCAGCAGCGTACGACAGGGGGTGAACACTGAAGCTTTCTTT.

This chain joins TRBV9 and TRBJ1-1, with D possibly matching TRBD1 (5 bases). With 4 bases removed from V and 4 bases from J, the gap between germline ends came to 17 bases. In germline, CDR1 is SGDLS, CDR2 YYNGEE. The length of the CDR3 is 15 residues. The CDR3 DNA sequence: TGTGCCAGCAGCTTCCGGATGGGGGGTTTCACTGAAGCTTTCTTT. This encodes CASSFRMGGFTEAFF.

This clone was found once. The CDR3 loop reads CASSDGRKPPVAYEQYV. For the CDR3, the DNA is TGTGCCAGCAGTGATGGACGTAAGCCCCCCGTCGCCTACGAGCAGTACGTC. J is TRBJ2-7 and V is TRBV6-4, with D hard to call. The CDR3 spans 17 residues. V lost 3 bases and J 2 bases, leaving 20 bases between the germline ends. Germline values: CDR1 MRHNA, CDR2 SNTAGT.

The V call is TRBV7-6, the J call TRBJ2-5; no reliable D call. The CDR3 extends over 14 amino acids. Between the trimmed V and J ends, which lost 6 bases and 5 bases, there was a span of 16 bases. The germline gives CDR1 SGHVS, CDR2 FNYEAQ. In nucleotides, the CDR3 is TGTGCCAGCAGTTTGGAGCCCGTCCCGGAGACCCAGTACTTC. This codes for CASSLEPVPETQYF.

This clone showed up just a few times. This chain connects TRBV28 to TRBJ1-1; 8 bases align to TRBD1. The CDR3 spans 13 residues. V shed 10 bases, J shed 0 bases, and the junction held 4 bases outside the gene matches. Germline loops: CDR1 MDHEN, CDR2 SYDVKM. CDR3 region: CATAGQVNTEAFF. The CDR3 bases are TGTGCCACGGCGGGACAGGTGAACACTGAAGCTTTCTTT. Drawing the rest from reference TRBV28 and TRBJ1-1, the complete variable domain is DVKVTQSSRYLVKRTGEKVFLECVQDMDHENMFWYRQDPGLGLRLIYFSYDVKMKEKGDIPEGYSVSREKKERFSLILESASTNQTSMYLCATAGQVNTEAFFGQGTRLTVV.

The genes are TRBV5-4 and TRBJ2-7, with 9 bases matching TRBD1. This CDR3 is 15 amino acids long. Germline assignment: CDR1 SGHNT and CDR2 YYREEE (reference sequence). The J segment lost 4 bases and the V segment lost 4 bases, leaving 9 bases of the junction unmatched. The CDR3 nucleotides are TGTGCCAGCAGCCGGCGGACAGGGGACTCTTACGAGCAGTACGTC. It is translated as CASSRRTGDSYEQYV.

The rearrangement uses TRBV7-2 and TRBJ1-2, with D possibly being TRBD1 (5 bases). V was shortened by 6 bases and J by 1 base, with 15 bases between the two germline ends. This CDR3 has 15 amino acids. In germline, CDR1 is SGHTA, CDR2 FQGNSA. CDR3 bases: TGTGCCAGCAGTGGGGACTACCTGAATAACTATGGCTACACCTTC. Encoded protein: CASSGDYLNNYGYTF.

The rearrangement uses TRBV19 and TRBJ2-1; D is undetermined. Germline CDR1 is LNHDA and CDR2 is SQIVND (reference sequence). The CDR3 has 14 residues. V shed 0 bases and J shed 6 bases, with 9 bases lying between them. CDR3 protein: CASSIDLDLNEQFF. The CDR3 DNA reads as TGTGCCAGTAGTATAGATTTAGACCTCAATGAGCAGTTCTTC. Full variable domain (remainder filled in from reference TRBV19 and TRBJ2-1): DGGITQSPKYLFRKEGQNVTLSCEQNLNHDAMYWYRQDPGQGLRLIYYSQIVNDFQKGDIAEGYSVSREKKESFPLTVTSAQKNPTAFYLCASSIDLDLNEQFFGPGTRLTVL.

The chain uses TRBV6-6 and TRBJ1-3; tentative D call: TRBD1 (5 bases). Germline loops: CDR1 MNHNY, CDR2 SVGAGI (reference sequence). The CDR3 is 16 residues long. Trimming shortened V by 5 bases and J by 0 bases, and 14 bases separated the two germline ends. This chain's CDR3 is CASSLAGGSSGNTIYF. In DNA, the CDR3 is TGTGCCAGCAGTCTAGCGGGGGGATCCTCTGGAAACACCATATATTTT.

This rearrangement joins TRBV9 to TRBJ2-3; the match to TRBD1 covers 10 bases. There are 15 residues in the CDR3. V lost 0 bases, J lost 4 bases, and 2 bases stayed unmatched. In germline, CDR1 is SGDLS, CDR2 YYNGEE. CDR3 residues: CASSVEGTGADTQYF. The CDR3 DNA follows: TGTGCCAGCAGCGTAGAAGGGACAGGGGCAGATACGCAGTATTTT.

The V gene is TRBV11-2, the J gene TRBJ1-5; D uncertain. Trimming took 3 bases from V and 10 from J, leaving 13 bases between them. Per the germline V gene, CDR1 is SGHAT and CDR2 is FQNNGV. The CDR3 length is 13 residues. The CDR3 DNA is TGTGCCAGCAGCTTGGTAGGGCCGCCTCCCCAGCATTTT. It encodes CASSLVGPPPQHF.

The chain combines TRBV9 with TRBJ2-3; 14 bases match TRBD2. From germline, CDR1 is SGDLS and CDR2 YYNGEE. Trimming at V came to 4 bases and at J to 5 bases, leaving 6 bases not matched to a gene. The CDR3 is 16 residues long. The CDR3 nucleotides read TGTGCCAGCAGCCCCGGGACTAGCGGGAGTGGAGATACGCAGTATTTT. This codes for CASSPGTSGSGDTQYF.

The genes are TRBV5-7 and TRBJ1-3; D is possibly TRBD1 (5 bases). TRBV5-7 is given ORF status, its function remaining uncertain. Trimming left V 5 bases short and J 0 bases short, with 9 bases between. The CDR3 has 14 residues. The CDR3 DNA reads TGTGCCAGCAGGGGGACGGTCTCTGGAAACACCATATATTTT. This encodes CASRGTVSGNTIYF.

The CDR3, as DNA: TGCGCCAGCAGCCAGGATGGACTAGTCGGGCCAGATACGCAGTATTTT. Residues: CASSQDGLVGPDTQYF. This rearrangement joins TRBV4-3 to TRBJ2-3; TRBD2 matches 7 bases. This CDR3 comprises 16 residues. Trimming took 3 bases from V and 4 from J; bases not matched to a gene: 10. Germline-derived CDR1 and CDR2 are LGHNA and YSLEER.

The genes are TRBV6-5 and TRBJ2-5; D gene ambiguous. Germline assignment: CDR1 MNHEY and CDR2 SVGAGI. V was cut by 0 bases and J by 4 bases, with 3 bases left in between. The CDR3 is 12 residues long. The chain's CDR3 is CASSYSGETQYF. CDR3 coding DNA: TGTGCCAGCAGTTACTCTGGAGAGACCCAGTACTTC.